Below are 17 T cell receptor beta chains sequenced from a single sample in a study of blood T cell repertoires in COVID-19. Only in-frame clones appear in the TCRdb table, and some are missing; sequencing was by immunoSEQ multiplex PCR. The table lists some 93,000 clones, approximately 83% of them singletons. The sequencing input was peripheral blood. The receptors come from a man aged 55 to 70 with acute or convalescent COVID-19.

The chain recombines TRBV7-2 with TRBJ2-7; 8 bases are a match to TRBD2. The germline CDR1 and CDR2 sequences are SGHTA and FQGNSA. V trimming: 5 bases; J trimming: 3 bases; junction bases outside the gene matches: 3. This CDR3 spans 13 amino acids. CDR3 sequence: CASSRSGSYEQYF. CDR3 coding DNA: TGTGCCAGCAGCCGGAGCGGGAGCTACGAGCAGTACTTC.

The chain employs TRBV7-7 and TRBJ2-5, with 7 nucleotides matching TRBD2. Germline V CDR1 and CDR2: SSHAT, FNYEAQ (reference sequence). The CDR3 loop spans 15 amino acids. Trimming at V came to 5 bases and at J to 5 bases, leaving 11 bases not matched to a gene. The CDR3 protein is CASSMGGASRETQYF. CDR3 in DNA: TGTGCCAGCAGCATGGGAGGGGCCTCAAGGGAGACCCAGTACTTC.

The CDR3 DNA follows: TGTGCCAGCAGTCCAGGGGGCTATAGCAATCAGCCCCAGCATTTT. Protein: CASSPGGYSNQPQHF. The chain carries TRBV27 and TRBJ1-5; 8 bases are shared with TRBD1. After removal of 5 bases from V and 0 bases from J, the junction contained 3 bases not matched to a gene. Germline V lookup: CDR1 MNHEY, CDR2 SMNVEV (reference sequence). The CDR3 runs 15 residues.

The CDR3 DNA reads TGTGCCTGGAGAGACAGGGGGGGTTACTCTGGGGCCAACGTCCTGACTTTC. This gives the protein CAWRDRGGYSGANVLTF. The J gene is TRBJ2-6, the V gene TRBV30; 9 bases fit TRBD1. The CDR3 loop spans 17 amino acids. Germline V gene lookup returns CDR1 GTSNPN and CDR2 SVGIG (reference sequence). V was pared by 3 bases and J by 0 bases, with 6 bases of the junction left unmatched.

J is TRBJ2-5 and V is TRBV4-1; D is ambiguous. The CDR3 consists of 14 residues. Trimming shortened V by 1 base and J by 4 bases, and 10 bases separated the two germline ends. Germline V gene data show CDR1 as MGHRA and CDR2 as YSYEKL. CDR3 sequence: CASSQAGYVETQYF. The DNA for the CDR3 is TGCGCCAGCAGCCAAGCGGGTTACGTAGAGACCCAGTACTTC.

This clone has just a few counts. The chain joins TRBV5-1 to TRBJ2-3; D not certain. CDR1 and CDR2 from the germline V gene are SGHRS and YFSETQ. The CDR3 loop spans 14 amino acids. Trimming cost V 2 bases and J 1 base, with 8 bases left between them. The DNA for the CDR3 is TGCGCCAGCAGCTTTGGTAGTGGCACAGATACGCAGTATTTT. Encoded protein: CASSFGSGTDTQYF.

The table lists this clone with a few counts. CDR3 in amino acids: CASSPGVETQYF. The CDR3, as DNA: TGTGCCAGCAGCCCCGGGGTAGAGACCCAGTACTTC. The rearrangement links TRBV3-1 (or the pseudogene TRBV3-2) to TRBJ2-5; D perhaps matches TRBD2 (5 bases). The V end was cut by 4 bases, the J end by 4 bases, with 7 bases between. CDR1 LGHDT and CDR2 YNNKEL come from the germline V gene (reference sequence). The CDR3 sequence is 12 residues long.

The chain is built from TRBV7-6 and TRBJ1-1; 7 bases align to TRBD1. CDR3 size: 16 residues. Trimming took 5 bases from V and 6 from J; bases not matched to a gene: 15. Germline CDR1 is SGHVS and CDR2 is FNYEAQ. Written as DNA, the CDR3 is TGTGCCAGCAGCCACACAAACAGGGGAAGAGGCGCTGAAGCTTTCTTT. It specifies CASSHTNRGRGAEAFF. The whole variable domain, remainder taken from reference TRBV7-6 and TRBJ1-1, is GAGVSQSPRYKVTKRGQDVALRCDPISGHVSLYWYRQALGQGPEFLTYFNYEAQQDKSGLPNDRFSAERPEGSISTLTIQRTEQRDSAMYRCASSHTNRGRGAEAFFGQGTRLTVV.

The chain has TRBV10-3 and TRBJ1-6, with TRBD1 identical over 10 bases. This CDR3 has 15 residues. With 3 bases clipped from V and 8 bases from J, the junction kept 4 bases outside the gene matches. CDR1 and CDR2 from the germline V gene are ENHRY and SYGVKD. CDR3 in DNA: TGTGCCATCAGTGACTCCGGGACAGGGGATTCACCCCTCCACTTT. Protein sequence: CAISDSGTGDSPLHF.

The J gene is TRBJ1-1, the V gene TRBV6-2 or TRBV6-3; TRBD1 matches at 7 bases. This CDR3 has 16 residues. Trimming at V came to 6 bases and at J to 2 bases, leaving 12 bases not matched to a gene. Per the germline V gene, CDR1 is MNHEY and CDR2 is SVGEGT. CDR3 loop: CASSPMTKGANTEAFF. The CDR3 DNA reads TGTGCCAGCAGCCCTATGACGAAGGGGGCCAACACTGAAGCTTTCTTT.

This clone was detected only a few times. The chain joins TRBV7-9 to TRBJ2-2; D is unresolved. Germline V gives CDR1 SEHNR, CDR2 FQNEAQ (reference sequence). The CDR3 spans 12 residues. V lost 8 bases, J lost 8 bases, and 12 bases lay in between. CDR3 residues: CASPPRRGELFF. The CDR3 region has the DNA TGTGCCAGCCCTCCCCGTCGGGGGGAGCTGTTTTTT.

This clone was seen a few times. The V call is TRBV7-2, the J call TRBJ2-7; 9 positions match TRBD2. The V gene end was trimmed by 2 bases and the J gene end by 2 bases; junction bases not matched to a gene: 1. This CDR3 comprises 14 residues. Germline assignment: CDR1 SGHTA and CDR2 FQGNSA. DNA for the CDR3: TGTGCCAGCAGCTTACTAGCGGGGCCCTACGAGCAGTACTTC. This encodes CASSLLAGPYEQYF. The complete variable domain, with remaining parts taken from reference TRBV7-2 and TRBJ2-7, reads GAGVSQSPSNKVTEKGKDVELRCDPISGHTALYWYRQSLGQGLEFLIYFQGNSAPDKSGLPSDRFSAERTGGSVSTLTIQRTQQEDSAVYLCASSLLAGPYEQYFGPGTRLTVT.

The chain carries TRBV5-1 and TRBJ2-5; TRBD2 agrees at 7 bases. J was trimmed by 5 bases and V by 7 bases; bases with no gene match: 8. The germline gives CDR1 SGHRS, CDR2 YFSETQ. CDR3 length: 13 amino acids. The CDR3 DNA reads as TGCGCCAGCGGGGGAGGGGCTGGGGAGACCCAGTACTTC. Translated: CASGGGAGETQYF.

The chain couples TRBV3-1 (or the pseudogene TRBV3-2) to TRBJ2-1; D is undetermined. Germline loops: CDR1 LGHDT, CDR2 YNNKEL (reference sequence). Trimming took 1 base from V and 8 from J, leaving 3 bases between them. There are 11 residues in the CDR3. DNA for the CDR3: TGTGCCAGCAGCCAAGCGGATGAGCAGTTCTTC. Its translation is CASSQADEQFF.

The J gene is TRBJ2-1, the V gene TRBV4-2, with 9 bases identical to TRBD2. The germline CDR1 and CDR2 sequences are LGHNA and YNFKEQ. This CDR3 has 15 residues. Trimming took 1 base from V and 5 from J; bases not matched to a gene: 3. The CDR3 is CASSQAIAGDNEQFF. CDR3 DNA sequence: TGTGCCAGCAGCCAAGCGATAGCGGGGGACAATGAGCAGTTCTTC.

The J gene is TRBJ2-1, the V gene TRBV4-1, with 13 positions matching TRBD2. From germline, CDR1 is MGHRA and CDR2 YSYEKL. With V trimmed by 4 bases and J by 5 bases, 11 bases remained unmatched. This CDR3 has 18 residues. CDR3: CASSLSLKGTSGDNEQFF. The CDR3 region has the DNA TGCGCCAGCAGCCTCTCTTTGAAAGGGACTAGCGGGGACAATGAGCAGTTCTTC.

This chain uses TRBV18 with TRBJ2-5, with TRBD2 matching 8 bases. The CDR3 runs 14 residues. Germline V gives CDR1 KGHSH, CDR2 LQKENI. The V gene end was trimmed by 6 bases and the J gene end by 4 bases; junction bases not matched to a gene: 7. CDR3 nucleotide sequence: TGTGCCAGCTCCCCGGGACTAGGGGGAGAGACCCAGTACTTC. This encodes CASSPGLGGETQYF.